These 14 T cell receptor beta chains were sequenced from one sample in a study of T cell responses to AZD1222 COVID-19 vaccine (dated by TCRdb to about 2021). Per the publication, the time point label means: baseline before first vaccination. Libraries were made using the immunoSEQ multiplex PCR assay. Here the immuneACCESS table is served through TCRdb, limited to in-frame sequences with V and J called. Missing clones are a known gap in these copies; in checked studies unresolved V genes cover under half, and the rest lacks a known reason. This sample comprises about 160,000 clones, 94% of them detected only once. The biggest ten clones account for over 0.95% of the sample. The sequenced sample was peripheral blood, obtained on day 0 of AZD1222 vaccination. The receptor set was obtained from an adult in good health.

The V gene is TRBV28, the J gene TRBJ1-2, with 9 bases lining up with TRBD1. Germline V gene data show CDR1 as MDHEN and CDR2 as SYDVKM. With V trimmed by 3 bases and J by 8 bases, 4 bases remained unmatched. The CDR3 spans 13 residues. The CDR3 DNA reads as TGTGCCAGCAGTTTGGACAGGGGCGGCGGCTACACCTTC. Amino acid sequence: CASSLDRGGGYTF.

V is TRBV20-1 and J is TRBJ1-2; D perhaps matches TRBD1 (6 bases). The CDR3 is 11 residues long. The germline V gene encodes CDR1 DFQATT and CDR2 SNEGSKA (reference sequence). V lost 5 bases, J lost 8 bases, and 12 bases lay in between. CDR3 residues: CSASTGSGYTF. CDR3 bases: TGCAGTGCTTCCACAGGGTCCGGCTACACCTTC.

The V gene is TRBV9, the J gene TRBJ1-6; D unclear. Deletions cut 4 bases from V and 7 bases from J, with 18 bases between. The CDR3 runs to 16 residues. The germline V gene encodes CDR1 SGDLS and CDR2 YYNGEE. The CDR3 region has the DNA TGTGCCAGCAGCACCCGAGCTTCTTACGGGAATTCACCCCTCCACTTT. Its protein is CASSTRASYGNSPLHF.

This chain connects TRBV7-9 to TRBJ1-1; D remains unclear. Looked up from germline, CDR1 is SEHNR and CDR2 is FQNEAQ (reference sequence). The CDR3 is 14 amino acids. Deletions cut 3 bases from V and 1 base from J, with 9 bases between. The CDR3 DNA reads TGTGCCAGCAGCTTTCCGGCGGGGAACACTGAAGCTTTCTTT. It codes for CASSFPAGNTEAFF.

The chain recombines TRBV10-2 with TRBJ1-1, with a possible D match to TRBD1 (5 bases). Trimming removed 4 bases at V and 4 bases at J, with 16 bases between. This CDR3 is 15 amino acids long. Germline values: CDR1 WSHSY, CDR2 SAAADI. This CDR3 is CASSVSLYRGTEAFF. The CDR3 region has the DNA TGCGCCAGCAGTGTAAGCCTCTATAGGGGCACTGAAGCTTTCTTT.

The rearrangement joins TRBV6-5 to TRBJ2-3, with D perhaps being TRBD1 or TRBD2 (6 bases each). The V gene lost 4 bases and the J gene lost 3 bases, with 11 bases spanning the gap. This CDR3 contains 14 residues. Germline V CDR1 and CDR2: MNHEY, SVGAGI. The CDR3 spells CASSSGAWTDTQYF. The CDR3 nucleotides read TGTGCCAGCAGTTCGGGGGCTTGGACAGATACGCAGTATTTT.

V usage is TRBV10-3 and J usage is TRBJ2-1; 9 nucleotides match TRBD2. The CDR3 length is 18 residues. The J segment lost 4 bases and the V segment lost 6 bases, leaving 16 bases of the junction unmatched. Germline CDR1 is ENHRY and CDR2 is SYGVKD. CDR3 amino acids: CAISRSGLARTEYNEQFF. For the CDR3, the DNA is TGTGCCATCAGCCGTTCAGGACTAGCGAGAACCGAGTACAATGAGCAGTTCTTC.

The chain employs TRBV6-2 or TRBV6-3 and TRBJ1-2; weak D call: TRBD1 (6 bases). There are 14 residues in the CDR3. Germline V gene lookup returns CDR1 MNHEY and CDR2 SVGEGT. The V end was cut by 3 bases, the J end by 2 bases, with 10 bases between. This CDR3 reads CASSYGGGNYGYTF. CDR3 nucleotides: TGTGCCAGCAGTTATGGAGGGGGGAACTATGGCTACACCTTC.

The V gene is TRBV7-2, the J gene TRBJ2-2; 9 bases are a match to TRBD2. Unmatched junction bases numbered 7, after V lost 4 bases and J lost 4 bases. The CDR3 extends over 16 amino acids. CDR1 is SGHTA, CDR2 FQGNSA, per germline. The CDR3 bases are TGTGCCAGCAGCTCCCCGGGACTAGCCCCCACCGGGGAGCTGTTTTTT. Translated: CASSSPGLAPTGELFF.

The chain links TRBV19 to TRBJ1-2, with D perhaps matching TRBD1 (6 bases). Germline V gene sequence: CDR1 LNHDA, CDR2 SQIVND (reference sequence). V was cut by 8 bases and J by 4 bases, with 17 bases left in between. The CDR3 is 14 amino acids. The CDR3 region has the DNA TGTGCCAGTGGGGGGGGCAAGTCGCGCTATGGCTACACCTTC. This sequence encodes CASGGGKSRYGYTF.

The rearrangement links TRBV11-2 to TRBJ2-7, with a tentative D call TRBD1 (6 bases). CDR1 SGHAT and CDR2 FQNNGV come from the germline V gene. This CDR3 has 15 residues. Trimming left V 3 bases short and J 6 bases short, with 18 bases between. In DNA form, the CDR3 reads TGTGCCAGCAGCTTTTGGGGGCCCCAACGGGGCGAGCAGTACGTC. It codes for CASSFWGPQRGEQYV.

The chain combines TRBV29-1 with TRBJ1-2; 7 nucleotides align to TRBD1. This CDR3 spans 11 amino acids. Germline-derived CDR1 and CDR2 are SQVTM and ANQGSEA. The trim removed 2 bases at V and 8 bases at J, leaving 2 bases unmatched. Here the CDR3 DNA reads TGCAGCGTTGAAATAGGGGGCGGCTACACCTTC. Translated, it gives CSVEIGGGYTF.

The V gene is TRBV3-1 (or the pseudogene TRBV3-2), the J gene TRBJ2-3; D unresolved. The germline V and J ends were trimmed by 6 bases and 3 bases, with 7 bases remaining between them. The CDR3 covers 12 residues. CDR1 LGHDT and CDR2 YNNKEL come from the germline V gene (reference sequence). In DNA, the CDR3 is TGTGCCAGCAGACGCGGAACAGATACGCAGTATTTT. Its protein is CASRRGTDTQYF.

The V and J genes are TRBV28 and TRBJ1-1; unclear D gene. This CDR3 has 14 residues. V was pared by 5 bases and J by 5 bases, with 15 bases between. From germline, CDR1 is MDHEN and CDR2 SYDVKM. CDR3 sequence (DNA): TGTGCCAGCAGTCCTCCGGTGCGGGAGACTGAAGCTTTCTTT. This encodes CASSPPVRETEAFF.